The 4 T cell receptor beta chains below all came from one sample that was sequenced in a study of blood T cell repertoires in COVID-19. The protocol was immunoSEQ multiplex PCR, while the TCRdb copy is restricted to in-frame clones and leaves out a portion. The top ten hold about 1.5% of the sample, which has about 180,000 clones, 65% to 90% seen once. Sequencing was carried out using peripheral blood. These receptors were collected from a human donor in a cohort sampled during active COVID-19.

This sequence joins TRBV27 and TRBJ1-1; D is uncertain. The V gene's germline CDR1 is MNHEY and CDR2 SMNVEV (reference sequence). This CDR3 has 13 amino acids. V was cut by 3 bases and J by 1 base, with 6 bases left in between. CDR3 amino acids: CASSFQENTEAFF. CDR3 DNA: TGTGCCAGCAGTTTTCAGGAGAACACTGAAGCTTTCTTT.

V usage is TRBV7-8 and J usage is TRBJ2-5; TRBD2 matches 9 bases. J lost 5 bases, V lost 1 base, and 8 bases had no gene match. Germline CDR1 and CDR2: SGHVS and FQNEAQ. This CDR3 is 16 amino acids long. The CDR3 region is CASSLGPSGVGETQYF. CDR3 sequence (DNA): TGTGCCAGCAGCTTAGGCCCTAGCGGGGTAGGGGAGACCCAGTACTTC.

The chain is built from TRBV24-1 and TRBJ1-2; TRBD1 is a possible D gene (5 bases). The V and J ends lost 2 bases and 6 bases respectively, with 9 bases between them. This CDR3 is built from 13 residues. The germline gives CDR1 KGHDR, CDR2 SFDVKD. The CDR3 nucleotides read TGTGCCACCAGTGATTCCAGGGTTAATGGCTACACCTTC. It yields the protein CATSDSRVNGYTF.

The CDR3 nucleotides read TGTGCCAGCAGTGTGTTAGCGGGAGGGCCGAGGTTCGCCTACGAGCAGTACTTC. It translates to CASSVLAGGPRFAYEQYF. V and J are TRBV27 and TRBJ2-7; 11 nucleotides match TRBD2. Germline V gene data show CDR1 as MNHEY and CDR2 as SMNVEV (reference sequence). With 5 bases clipped from V and 2 bases from J, the junction kept 14 bases outside the gene matches. The CDR3 totals 18 residues.